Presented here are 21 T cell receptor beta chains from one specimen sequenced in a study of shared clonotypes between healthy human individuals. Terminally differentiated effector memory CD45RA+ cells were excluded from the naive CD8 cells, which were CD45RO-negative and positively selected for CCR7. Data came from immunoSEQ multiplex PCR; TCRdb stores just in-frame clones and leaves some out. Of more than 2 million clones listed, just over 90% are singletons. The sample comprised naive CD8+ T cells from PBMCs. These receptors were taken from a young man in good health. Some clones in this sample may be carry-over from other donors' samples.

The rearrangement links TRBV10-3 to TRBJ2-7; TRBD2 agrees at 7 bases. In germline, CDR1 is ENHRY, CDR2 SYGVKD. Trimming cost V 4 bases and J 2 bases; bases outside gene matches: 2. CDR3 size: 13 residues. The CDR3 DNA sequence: TGTGCCATCAGTGTGGGAGGGACCTACGAGCAGTACTTC. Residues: CAISVGGTYEQYF.

The CDR3, as DNA: TGTGCCAGCAGTTGGGGGGCTTGGCAGCCCCAGCATTTT. Encoded protein: CASSWGAWQPQHF. The rearrangement links TRBV27 to TRBJ1-5; maybe TRBD1 (6 bases). Germline V gene data show CDR1 as MNHEY and CDR2 as SMNVEV (reference sequence). With 4 bases removed from V and 7 bases from J, the gap between germline ends came to 11 bases. The CDR3 runs to 13 residues.

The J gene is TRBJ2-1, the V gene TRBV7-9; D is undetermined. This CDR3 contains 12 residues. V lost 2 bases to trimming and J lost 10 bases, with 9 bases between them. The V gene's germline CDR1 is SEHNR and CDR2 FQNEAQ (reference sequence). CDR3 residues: CASSLIEREQFF. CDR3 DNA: TGTGCCAGCAGCTTAATAGAGAGAGAGCAGTTCTTC.

The CDR3 nucleotides are TGTGCCAGCAGCGTAGTAGGGACAGGCATCCAAGAGACCCAGTACTTC. Amino acid sequence: CASSVVGTGIQETQYF. The gene calls are TRBV9 and TRBJ2-5, with 8 bases aligning to TRBD1. Looked up from germline, CDR1 is SGDLS and CDR2 is YYNGEE. This CDR3 contains 16 residues. The V and J ends lost 0 bases and 1 base, in that order; junction bases with no gene match: 5.

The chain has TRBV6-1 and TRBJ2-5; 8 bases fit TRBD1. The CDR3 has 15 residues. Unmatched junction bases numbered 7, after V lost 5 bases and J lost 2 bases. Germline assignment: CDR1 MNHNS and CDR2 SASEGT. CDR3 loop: CASSNRWTGQETQYF. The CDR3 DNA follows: TGTGCCAGCAGTAACCGATGGACAGGGCAAGAGACCCAGTACTTC.

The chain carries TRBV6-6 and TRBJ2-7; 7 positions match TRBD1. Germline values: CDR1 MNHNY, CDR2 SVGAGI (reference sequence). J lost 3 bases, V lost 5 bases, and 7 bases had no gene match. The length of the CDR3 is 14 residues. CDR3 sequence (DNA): TGTGCCAGCAGTACCAAGGGGGACAGCTACGAGCAGTACTTC. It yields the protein CASSTKGDSYEQYF.

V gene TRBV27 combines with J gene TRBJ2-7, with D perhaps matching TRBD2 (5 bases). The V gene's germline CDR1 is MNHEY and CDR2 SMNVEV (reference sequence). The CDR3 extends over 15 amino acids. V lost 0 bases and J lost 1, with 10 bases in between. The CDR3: CASSLSSSASYEQYF. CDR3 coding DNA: TGTGCCAGCAGTTTATCGAGTAGCGCGTCCTACGAGCAGTACTTC.

The CDR3 loop is CASSLLGGAGQPQHF. Written as DNA, the CDR3 is TGTGCCAGCAGTCTCCTGGGGGGTGCGGGTCAGCCCCAGCATTTT. The V call is TRBV27, the J call TRBJ1-5; possible D gene TRBD1, 5 bases. The CDR3 length is 15 residues. Looked up from germline, CDR1 is MNHEY and CDR2 is SMNVEV (reference sequence). The ends were cut back, 5 bases at V and 6 bases at J, with 17 bases in the middle.

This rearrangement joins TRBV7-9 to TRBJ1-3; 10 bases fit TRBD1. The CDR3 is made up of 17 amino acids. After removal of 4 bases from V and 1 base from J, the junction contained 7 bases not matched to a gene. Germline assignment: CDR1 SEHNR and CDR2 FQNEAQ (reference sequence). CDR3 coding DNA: TGTGCCAGCAGCTCATGGGACAGGGGAGCATCTGGAAACACCATATATTTT. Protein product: CASSSWDRGASGNTIYF. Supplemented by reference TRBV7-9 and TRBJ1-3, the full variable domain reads DTGVSQNPRHKITKRGQNVTFRCDPISEHNRLYWYRQTLGQGPEFLTYFQNEAQLEKSRLLSDRFSAERPKGSFSTLEIQRTEQGDSAMYLCASSSWDRGASGNTIYFGEGSWLTVV.

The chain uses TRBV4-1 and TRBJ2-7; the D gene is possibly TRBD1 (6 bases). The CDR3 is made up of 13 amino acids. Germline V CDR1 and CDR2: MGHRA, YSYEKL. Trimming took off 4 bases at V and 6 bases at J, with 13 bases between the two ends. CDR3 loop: CASSPNREPEQYF. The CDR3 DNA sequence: TGCGCCAGCAGCCCCAACAGGGAACCCGAGCAGTACTTC.

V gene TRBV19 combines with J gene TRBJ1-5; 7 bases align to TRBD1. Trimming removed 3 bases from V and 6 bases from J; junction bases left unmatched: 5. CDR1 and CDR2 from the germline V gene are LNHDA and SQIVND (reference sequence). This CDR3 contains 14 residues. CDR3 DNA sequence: TGTGCCAGTAGTATCGACAGGGAAAGTCAGCCCCAGCATTTT. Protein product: CASSIDRESQPQHF.

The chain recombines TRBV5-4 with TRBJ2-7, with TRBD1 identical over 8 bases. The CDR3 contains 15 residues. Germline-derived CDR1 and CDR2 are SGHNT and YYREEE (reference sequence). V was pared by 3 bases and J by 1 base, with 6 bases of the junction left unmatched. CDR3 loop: CASSWYRGDSYEQYF. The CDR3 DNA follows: TGTGCCAGCAGCTGGTACAGGGGGGATTCCTACGAGCAGTACTTC.

DNA for the CDR3: TGTGCCTGGAACTCCCTGATAGCGGGACATCCGAATACGCAGTATTTT. Translation: CAWNSLIAGHPNTQYF. The V gene is TRBV30, the J gene TRBJ2-3; 8 bases line up with TRBD2. Trimming at V came to 4 bases and at J to 7 bases, leaving 16 bases not matched to a gene. Germline V gene data show CDR1 as GTSNPN and CDR2 as SVGIG (reference sequence). The CDR3 is 16 amino acids.

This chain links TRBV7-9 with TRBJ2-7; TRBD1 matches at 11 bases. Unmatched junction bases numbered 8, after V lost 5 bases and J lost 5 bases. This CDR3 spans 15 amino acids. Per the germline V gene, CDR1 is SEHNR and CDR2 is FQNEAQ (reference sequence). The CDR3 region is CASSLDRGLFHEQYF. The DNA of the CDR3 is TGTGCCAGCAGCCTGGACAGGGGGCTTTTCCACGAGCAGTACTTC.

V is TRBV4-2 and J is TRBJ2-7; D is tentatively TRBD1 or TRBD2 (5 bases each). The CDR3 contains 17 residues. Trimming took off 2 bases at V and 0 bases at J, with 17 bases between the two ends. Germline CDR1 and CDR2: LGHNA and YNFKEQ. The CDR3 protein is CASSQQTGGPSSYEQYF. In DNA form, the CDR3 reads TGTGCCAGCAGCCAACAAACTGGGGGACCCAGCTCCTACGAGCAGTACTTC.

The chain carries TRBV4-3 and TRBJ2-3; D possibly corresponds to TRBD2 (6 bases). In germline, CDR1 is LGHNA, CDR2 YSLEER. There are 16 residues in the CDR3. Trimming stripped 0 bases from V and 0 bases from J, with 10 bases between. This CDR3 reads CASSQDLSGSTDTQYF. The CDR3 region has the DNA TGCGCCAGCAGCCAAGATTTGAGCGGGAGCACAGATACGCAGTATTTT.

The CDR3 here is CASSLTAYNEQFF. The CDR3 bases are TGTGCCAGCAGCTTAACAGCTTACAATGAGCAGTTCTTC. The chain is built from TRBV7-9 and TRBJ2-1; D unclear. There are 13 residues in the CDR3. V was clipped by 2 bases and J by 4 bases, with 6 bases between them. The V gene's germline CDR1 is SEHNR and CDR2 FQNEAQ (reference sequence).

The CDR3 spells CASSEAGVTNEQFF. CDR3 sequence (DNA): TGTGCCAGCAGTGAAGCGGGAGTTACCAATGAGCAGTTCTTC. This sequence joins TRBV2 and TRBJ2-1, with D possibly matching TRBD2 (5 bases). V lost 0 bases and J lost 6, with 9 bases in between. The CDR3 runs 14 residues. Germline CDR1 reads SNHLY; CDR2 reads FYNNEI.

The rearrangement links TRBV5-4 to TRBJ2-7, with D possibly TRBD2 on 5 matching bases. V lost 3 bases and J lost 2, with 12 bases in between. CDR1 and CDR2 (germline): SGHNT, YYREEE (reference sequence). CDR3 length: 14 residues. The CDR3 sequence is CASSWADFAYEQYF. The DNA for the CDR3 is TGTGCCAGCAGCTGGGCGGACTTCGCCTACGAGCAGTACTTC.

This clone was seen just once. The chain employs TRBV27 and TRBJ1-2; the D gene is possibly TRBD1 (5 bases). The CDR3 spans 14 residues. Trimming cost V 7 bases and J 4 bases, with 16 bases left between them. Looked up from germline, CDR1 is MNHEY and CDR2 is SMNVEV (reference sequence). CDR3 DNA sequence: TGTGCCAGCATGGGAAGGGACGGCGGCTATGGCTACACCTTC. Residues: CASMGRDGGYGYTF.

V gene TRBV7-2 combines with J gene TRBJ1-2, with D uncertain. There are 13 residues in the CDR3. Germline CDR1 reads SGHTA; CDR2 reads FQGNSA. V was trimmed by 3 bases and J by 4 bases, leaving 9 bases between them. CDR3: CASSFKRTYGYTF. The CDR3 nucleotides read TGTGCCAGCAGCTTTAAACGGACCTATGGCTACACCTTC.